This T cell receptor (beta chain) is from a study of radiotherapy plus CTLA-4 blockade in lung cancer. Study-wide context: An objective response was seen in about 18% of patients, and disease control in around 33%. The study's findings and limits: An expansion of tumor-derived TCR clones occurred in blood after radiotherapy plus ipilimumab. In blood, early T cell clone dynamics reportedly predicted response best, together with interferon-beta.

Focal radiation plus CTLA-4 blockade with ipilimumab was given to patients with chemo-refractory metastatic non-small-cell lung cancer. The CDR3 consists of 15 residues. The V end was cut by 4 bases, the J end by 5 bases, with 15 bases between. CDR1 is SGHTA and CDR2 is FQGNSA in the germline V gene. Some clones are missing from TCRdb's copy, which holds only in-frame ones; the method was immunoSEQ multiplex PCR. The repertoire holds around 44,000 clones, with around 77% as singletons. A word on this clone: Its antigen is currently unknown.

The rearrangement links TRBV7-2 to TRBJ2-1, with unresolved D. The source material was peripheral blood, sampled from a patient treated with radiotherapy plus ipilimumab. The sequence derives from a human donor with non-small cell lung cancer whose response to radiotherapy plus ipilimumab could not be evaluated. CDR3 sequence: CASSSAVEHNNEQFF. CDR3 DNA: TGTGCCAGCAGCTCCGCGGTTGAGCATAACAATGAGCAGTTCTTC.